Following are 15 T cell receptor beta chains from one sample sequenced in a study of response to subunit inactivated influenza vaccine. From the RT-PCR reads, TCRdb called clonotypes with MiXCR, one entry per CDR3 protein. Of 500,000 to 550,000 distinct CDR3 sequences in the sample, around a quarter were seen once. These data are also associated with another study on T cells expressing NK-cell markers. That report notes: For TCR beta, cDNA was produced by 5'RACE template switching with UMIs.

This sample comprised CD4+ T cells sorted from PBMCs, obtained 11 to 12 days after vaccination. These receptors originate from a man over 45 who received an inactivated influenza vaccine.

Ten or more counts support this clonotype. The rearrangement uses TRBV6-6 and TRBJ1-2, with D maybe TRBD1 (5 bases). The germline gives CDR1 MNHNY, CDR2 SVGAGI (reference sequence). This CDR3 is built from 13 residues. Trimming removed 5 bases from V and 4 bases from J, with 11 bases in between. This CDR3 is CASSAGSGYGYTF. CDR3 DNA: TGTGCCAGCAGTGCAGGGTCGGGCTATGGCTACACCTTC.

This clonotype was found a few times. The CDR3 loop reads CSARESRGRQETQYF. In DNA form, the CDR3 reads TGCAGTGCTAGGGAAAGTAGGGGGCGGCAAGAGACCCAGTACTTC. V and J are TRBV20-1 and TRBJ2-5; TRBD1 matches at 7 bases. The germline gives CDR1 DFQATT, CDR2 SNEGSKA (reference sequence). The ends lost 3 bases at V and 2 bases at J; junction bases unmatched: 9. The CDR3 totals 15 residues.

The genes are TRBV27 and TRBJ2-3; 10 bases are a match to TRBD1. The CDR3 sequence is 14 residues long. V gave up 6 bases and J gave up 4 bases; unmatched junction bases: 4. The germline V gene has CDR1 MNHEY and CDR2 SMNVEV (reference sequence). This CDR3 is CASRATGGPDTQYF. CDR3 bases: TGTGCCAGCAGAGCGACAGGGGGCCCAGATACGCAGTATTTT.

In its sample, this clonotype was seen a few times. The chain uses TRBV5-1 and TRBJ2-7; possible D gene TRBD1, 6 bases. Trimming pared 0 bases from V and 5 bases from J, leaving 12 bases between. This CDR3 is 14 amino acids long. Germline lookup yields CDR1 SGHRS and CDR2 YFSETQ. The CDR3 region is CASSLASGANEQYF. CDR3 sequence (DNA): TGCGCCAGCAGCTTGGCGTCAGGGGCCAACGAGCAGTACTTC.

The chain couples TRBV20-1 to TRBJ2-5; TRBD2 matches at 12 bases. The CDR3 has 15 residues. The germline V gene has CDR1 DFQATT and CDR2 SNEGSKA (reference sequence). With V trimmed by 4 bases and J by 6 bases, 9 bases remained unmatched. CDR3 DNA: TGCAGTGCTAATCCTAGCGGGGGGGAGGTGAAGACCCAGTACTTC. Translation gives CSANPSGGEVKTQYF.

This clonotype was counted only a few times. CDR3 amino acids: CSAPGLLPYEQYF. DNA of the CDR3: TGCAGTGCTCCCGGACTCTTACCCTACGAGCAGTACTTC. The chain combines TRBV20-1 with TRBJ2-7, with D perhaps matching TRBD2 (5 bases). Germline CDR1 reads DFQATT; CDR2 reads SNEGSKA (reference sequence). The V end lost 5 bases, the J end lost 2 bases, and 13 bases lay between the germline ends. This CDR3 has 13 amino acids.

This clonotype was seen more than once but under ten times. For the CDR3, the DNA is TGTGCCAGCAGCCCCCGGAGGCTAGCGGGAGGGGTTGCCAAGGAGCAGTTCTTC. It translates to CASSPRRLAGGVAKEQFF. The chain combines TRBV11-2 with TRBJ2-1; TRBD2 matches 12 bases. The CDR3 has 18 amino acids. Germline V gene data show CDR1 as SGHAT and CDR2 as FQNNGV. Trimming cost V 5 bases and J 10 bases; bases outside gene matches: 18.

This clonotype was picked up many times. This chain links TRBV5-6 with TRBJ2-3, with a tentative D call TRBD1 (6 bases). V was pared by 3 bases and J by 4 bases, with 9 bases between. From germline, CDR1 is SGHDT and CDR2 YYEEEE. The CDR3 sequence is 13 residues long. Here the CDR3 reads CASSYAGADTQYF. The CDR3 DNA reads as TGTGCCAGCAGCTACGCAGGGGCAGATACGCAGTATTTT.

At least ten counts were recorded for this clonotype. This chain connects TRBV7-6 to TRBJ1-5; the D gene is possibly TRBD1 (6 bases). The CDR3 sequence is 15 residues long. CDR1 is SGHVS, CDR2 FNYEAQ, per germline. V gave up 5 bases and J gave up 0 bases, with 11 bases separating them. Written as DNA, the CDR3 is TGTGCCAGCAGCCGGACAGCAAATAGCAATCAGCCCCAGCATTTT. Translated: CASSRTANSNQPQHF. The entire variable domain, with the rest obtained from reference TRBV7-6 and TRBJ1-5, is as follows: GAGVSQSPRYKVTKRGQDVALRCDPISGHVSLYWYRQALGQGPEFLTYFNYEAQQDKSGLPNDRFSAERPEGSISTLTIQRTEQRDSAMYRCASSRTANSNQPQHFGDGTRLSIL.

V usage is TRBV15 and J usage is TRBJ2-3; no clear D. The V end was cut by 4 bases, the J end by 3 bases, with 17 bases between. The CDR3 contains 16 residues. Germline V CDR1 and CDR2: LNHNV, YYDKDF (reference sequence). CDR3 loop: CATSKIEALRTDTQYF. The CDR3 coding sequence is TGTGCCACCAGCAAGATTGAGGCTCTTAGAACAGATACGCAGTATTTT. Looking up the rest from reference TRBV15 and TRBJ2-3 gives the full variable domain: DAMVIQNPRYQVTQFGKPVTLSCSQTLNHNVMYWYQQKSSQAPKLLFHYYDKDFNNEADTPDNFQSRRPNTSFCFLDIRSPGLGDTAMYLCATSKIEALRTDTQYFGPGTRLTVL.

There are a few counts of this clonotype. Being one base from a much bigger clone, this may be a read error. The V and J genes are TRBV12-3 or TRBV12-4 and TRBJ1-5, with 7 bases fitting TRBD1. The trim removed 6 bases at V and 3 bases at J, leaving 8 bases unmatched. The CDR3 has 15 amino acids. CDR3 nucleotides: TGTGCCAGCAGCACCGAGACAGGGATCAATCAGCCCCAGCATTTT. Its protein product is CASSTETGINQPQHF.

The table lists this clonotype with a few counts. The chain employs TRBV12-3 or TRBV12-4 and TRBJ1-1; D is undetermined. Trimming removed 5 bases from V and 5 bases from J, with 18 bases in between. CDR3 length: 15 amino acids. DNA of the CDR3: TGTGCCAGCAGTGTGAAACCTTCGGTCGGGACTGAAGCTTTCTTT. This encodes CASSVKPSVGTEAFF.

This clonotype was observed a handful of times. This chain joins TRBV4-1 and TRBJ1-5; 8 bases align to TRBD1. The CDR3 is 14 amino acids. V was clipped by 4 bases and J by 5 bases; unmatched bases: 4. Germline loops: CDR1 MGHRA, CDR2 YSYEKL. The DNA for the CDR3 is TGCGCCAGCAGCCTGACAGGGGTTGATCAGCCCCAGCATTTT. It translates to CASSLTGVDQPQHF.

V gene TRBV24-1 combines with J gene TRBJ2-1, with a weak D call TRBD2 (6 bases). The CDR3 length is 15 residues. Trimming took 2 bases from V and 7 from J, leaving 14 bases between them. The germline gives CDR1 KGHDR, CDR2 SFDVKD. CDR3 DNA: TGTGCCACCAGTGATTCAGGAGGGACTTGGAATGAGCAGTTCTTC. This gives the protein CATSDSGGTWNEQFF.

In this sample, this clonotype turned up many times. The J gene is TRBJ2-3, the V gene TRBV20-1; 8 bases match TRBD2. The V and J ends lost 3 bases and 0 bases, in that order; junction bases with no gene match: 5. Looked up from germline, CDR1 is DFQATT and CDR2 is SNEGSKA (reference sequence). This CDR3 is 15 amino acids long. CDR3 residues: CSASPGLGSTDTQYF. The DNA of the CDR3 is TGCAGTGCTAGTCCGGGACTAGGGAGCACAGATACGCAGTATTTT.